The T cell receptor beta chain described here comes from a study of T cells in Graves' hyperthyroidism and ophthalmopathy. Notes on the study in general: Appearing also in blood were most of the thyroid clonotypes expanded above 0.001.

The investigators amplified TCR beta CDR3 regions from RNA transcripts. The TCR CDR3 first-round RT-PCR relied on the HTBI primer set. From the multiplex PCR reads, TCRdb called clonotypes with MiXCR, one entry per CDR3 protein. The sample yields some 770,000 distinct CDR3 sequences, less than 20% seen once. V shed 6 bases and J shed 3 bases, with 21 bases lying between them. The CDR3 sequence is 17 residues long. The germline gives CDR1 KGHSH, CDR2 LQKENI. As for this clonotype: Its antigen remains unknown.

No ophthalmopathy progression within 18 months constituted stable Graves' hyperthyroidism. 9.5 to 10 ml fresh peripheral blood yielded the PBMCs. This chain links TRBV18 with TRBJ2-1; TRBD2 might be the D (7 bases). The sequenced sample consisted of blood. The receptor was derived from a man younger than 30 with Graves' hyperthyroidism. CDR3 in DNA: TGTGCCAGCTCTCAAAACGGGGGGCAGGGCGTCTACAATGAGCAGTTCTTC. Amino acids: CASSQNGGQGVYNEQFF.